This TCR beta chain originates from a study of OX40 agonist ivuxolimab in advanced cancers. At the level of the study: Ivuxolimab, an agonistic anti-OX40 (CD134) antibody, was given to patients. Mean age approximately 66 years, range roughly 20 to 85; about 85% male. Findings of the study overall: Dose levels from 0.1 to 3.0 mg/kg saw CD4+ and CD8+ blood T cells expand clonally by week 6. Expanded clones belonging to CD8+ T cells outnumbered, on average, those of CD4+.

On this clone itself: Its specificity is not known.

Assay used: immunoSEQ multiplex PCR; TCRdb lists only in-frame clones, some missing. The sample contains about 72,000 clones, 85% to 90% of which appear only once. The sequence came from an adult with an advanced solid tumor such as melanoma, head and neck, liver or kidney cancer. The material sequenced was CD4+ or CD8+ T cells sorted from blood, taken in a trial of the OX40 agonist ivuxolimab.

CDR3 loop: CAWIRTGIVYEQYF. Written as DNA, the CDR3 is TGTGCCTGGATCCGGACAGGGATTGTCTACGAGCAGTACTTC. This sequence joins TRBV30 and TRBJ2-7, with 8 bases identical to TRBD1. From germline, CDR1 is GTSNPN and CDR2 SVGIG (reference sequence). The CDR3 has 14 residues. Trimming cost V 4 bases and J 3 bases; bases outside gene matches: 8.